The entry below describes one T cell receptor (beta chain). Its specificity is unknown. This record comes from a study of blood T cells in healthy people across ages. The study's findings and limits: Age showed a roughly linear inverse relationship with TCR beta diversity per million T cells.

A second PCR of about 7 to 11 cycles used a sample-barcoded 5' primer and a J-beta primer mix. Using its own MiXCR run on the 5' RACE reads, TCRdb lists one record per CDR3 protein. The sample has some 760,000 distinct CDR3 sequences, about 25% seen once. Trimming removed 1 base from V and 8 bases from J, with 9 bases in between. Per the germline V gene, CDR1 is SEHNR and CDR2 is FQNEAQ (reference sequence). The CDR3 runs to 12 residues. The sample was also reused in another study, on T cells of mothers and their children.

The receptor was derived from a boy aged 10-17 years in good health. The chain is built from TRBV7-9 and TRBJ2-7, with a tentative D call TRBD2 (5 bases). Sequenced material: blood. CDR3 nucleotides: TGTGCCAGCAGCTTAGAGGCGGGCAAGCAGTACTTC. Translating it yields CASSLEAGKQYF.